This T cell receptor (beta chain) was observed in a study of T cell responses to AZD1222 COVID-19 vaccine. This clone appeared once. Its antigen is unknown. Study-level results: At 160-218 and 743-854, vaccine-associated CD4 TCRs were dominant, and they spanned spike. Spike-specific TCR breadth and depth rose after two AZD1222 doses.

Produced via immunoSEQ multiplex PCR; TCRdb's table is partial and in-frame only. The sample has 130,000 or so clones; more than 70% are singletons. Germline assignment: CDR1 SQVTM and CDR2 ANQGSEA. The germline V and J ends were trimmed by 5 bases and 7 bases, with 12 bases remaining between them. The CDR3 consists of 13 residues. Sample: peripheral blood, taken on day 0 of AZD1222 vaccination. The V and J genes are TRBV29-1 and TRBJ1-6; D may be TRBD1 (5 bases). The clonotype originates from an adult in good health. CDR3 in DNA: TGCAGCGTTAATCGACAGTGGAATTCACCCCTCCACTTT. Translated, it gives CSVNRQWNSPLHF.